The source of this TCR beta chain is a study of blood T cell repertoires in COVID-19. Measured with immunoSEQ multiplex PCR; TCRdb has only the in-frame clones, and not every one. The sample yields approximately 150,000 clones, approximately 84% seen once. Sequenced: peripheral blood. This clonotype was sampled from a woman aged 80 or over with COVID-19, enrolled during active disease.

In DNA form, the CDR3 reads TGTGCCAGCAGCTTAGACCATAGAACCGGGGAGCTGTTTTTT. Its translation is CASSLDHRTGELFF. The rearrangement joins TRBV11-2 to TRBJ2-2, with no clear D. CDR1 SGHAT and CDR2 FQNNGV come from the germline V gene. CDR3 length: 14 amino acids. Trimming pared 0 bases from V and 5 bases from J, leaving 7 bases between.